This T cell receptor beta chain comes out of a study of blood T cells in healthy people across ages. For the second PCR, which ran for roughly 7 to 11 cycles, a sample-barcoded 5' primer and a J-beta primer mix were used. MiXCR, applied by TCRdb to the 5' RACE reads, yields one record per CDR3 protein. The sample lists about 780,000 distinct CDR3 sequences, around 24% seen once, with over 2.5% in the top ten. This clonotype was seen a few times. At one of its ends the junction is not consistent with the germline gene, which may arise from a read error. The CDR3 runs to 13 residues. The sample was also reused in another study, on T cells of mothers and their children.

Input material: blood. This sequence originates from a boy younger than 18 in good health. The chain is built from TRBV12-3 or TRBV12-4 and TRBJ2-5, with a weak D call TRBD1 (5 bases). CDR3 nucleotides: TGTGCCAGCAACGCCCTTAGGGGAAATGAGCAGCTCTTC. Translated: CASNALRGNEQLF.